A single sample gave rise to the 10 T cell receptor beta chains below, sequenced in a study of shared clonotypes between healthy human individuals. TCRdb's copy holds only in-frame clones and misses some; the assay was immunoSEQ multiplex PCR. The data show around 1.6 million clones, 95% to 99% seen once. Sequencing used naive CD4+ T cells sorted from blood. Subset described: CD45RA+ positively selected. These receptors were taken from a man aged 25-40 years in good health.

This sequence joins TRBV10-3 and TRBJ2-1, with 11 bases lining up with TRBD2. Germline V gene lookup returns CDR1 ENHRY and CDR2 SYGVKD. The CDR3 runs 17 residues. The V gene end was trimmed by 0 bases and the J gene end by 6 bases; junction bases not matched to a gene: 7. The CDR3 sequence is CAISESLAGGPLNEQFF. As DNA, the CDR3 is TGTGCCATCAGTGAGTCATTAGCGGGAGGGCCTCTCAATGAGCAGTTCTTC.

There are a few counts of this clone. This chain connects TRBV9 to TRBJ1-1; D unclear. Trimming left V 0 bases short and J 0 bases short, with 6 bases between. The CDR3 is 14 residues long. Germline V gene sequence: CDR1 SGDLS, CDR2 YYNGEE. CDR3 nucleotides: TGTGCCAGCAGCGTAGGACCGGTGAACACTGAAGCTTTCTTT. This encodes CASSVGPVNTEAFF.

The gene calls are TRBV15 and TRBJ2-7; D tentatively fits TRBD1 or TRBD2 (5 bases each). Germline V lookup: CDR1 LNHNV, CDR2 YYDKDF (reference sequence). V gave up 5 bases and J gave up 2 bases, with 16 bases separating them. The CDR3 runs to 15 residues. The CDR3 sequence: CATSSGDQPTYEQYF. The CDR3 coding sequence is TGTGCCACCAGCTCTGGGGACCAGCCCACCTACGAGCAGTACTTC.

This chain joins TRBV19 and TRBJ2-1, with D possibly TRBD2 on 6 matching bases. CDR3 size: 14 residues. Looked up from germline, CDR1 is LNHDA and CDR2 is SQIVND (reference sequence). The V gene lost 3 bases and the J gene lost 8 bases, with 14 bases spanning the gap. The CDR3 DNA is TGTGCCAGTAGTATTCCGGGACTTAGGGATGAGCAGTTCTTC. As protein: CASSIPGLRDEQFF.

This sequence joins TRBV7-9 and TRBJ2-1; tentatively, D is TRBD2 (5 bases). V was cut by 5 bases and J by 6 bases, with 17 bases left in between. Germline CDR1 reads SEHNR; CDR2 reads FQNEAQ (reference sequence). CDR3 length: 15 amino acids. CDR3 loop: CASSLTGSPGNEQFF. The CDR3 nucleotides read TGTGCCAGCAGCCTCACGGGGAGCCCTGGCAATGAGCAGTTCTTC.

The chain has TRBV18 and TRBJ2-1, with no clear D. The CDR3 totals 19 residues. Germline values: CDR1 KGHSH, CDR2 LQKENI. V was pared by 1 base and J by 5 bases, with 24 bases between. The CDR3 here is CASSPQFSKGYKANNEQFF. The CDR3 DNA sequence: TGTGCCAGCTCACCACAGTTTAGCAAGGGATACAAAGCCAACAATGAGCAGTTCTTC.

The genes are TRBV7-9 and TRBJ1-2; unclear D gene. CDR1 and CDR2 (germline): SEHNR, FQNEAQ (reference sequence). The CDR3 runs 16 residues. V gave up 4 bases and J gave up 4 bases, with 19 bases separating them. CDR3 DNA: TGTGCCAGCAGCTCTTACGTAGAAGCTAGCGGCTATGGCTACACCTTC. Protein sequence: CASSSYVEASGYGYTF.

This clone was observed a single time. CDR3 DNA: TGCGCCAGCAGCTTGGATCCGGGAATCCTCTACGAGCAGTACTTC. Residues: CASSLDPGILYEQYF. The rearrangement links TRBV5-1 to TRBJ2-7, with D possibly TRBD2 on 5 matching bases. CDR1 SGHRS and CDR2 YFSETQ come from the germline V gene. V shed 0 bases and J shed 3 bases, with 13 bases lying between them. There are 15 residues in the CDR3.

This chain uses TRBV15 with TRBJ2-1, with 9 bases matching TRBD2. CDR1 LNHNV and CDR2 YYDKDF come from the germline V gene (reference sequence). J was trimmed by 5 bases and V by 5 bases; bases with no gene match: 7. The CDR3 sequence is 15 residues long. The CDR3 nucleotides read TGTGCCACCAGCGGAGGGACTAGCCGAAACAATGAGCAGTTCTTC. It codes for CATSGGTSRNNEQFF.

The V and J genes are TRBV9 and TRBJ1-1; D not certain. CDR1 and CDR2 from the germline V gene are SGDLS and YYNGEE. Trimming shortened V by 0 bases and J by 7 bases, and 10 bases separated the two germline ends. This CDR3 has 13 residues. The CDR3: CASSVVGASEAFF. The CDR3 bases are TGTGCCAGCAGCGTAGTGGGAGCCAGTGAAGCTTTCTTT. The variable domain in full, completed from reference TRBV9 and TRBJ1-1, reads DSGVTQTPKHLITATGQRVTLRCSPRSGDLSVYWYQQSLDQGLQFLIQYYNGEERAKGNILERFSAQQFPDLHSELNLSSLELGDSALYFCASSVVGASEAFFGQGTRLTVV.